The clone carrying this T cell receptor beta chain was observed at least ten times. Its target is not known. TCRdb re-processed the PCR reads through MiXCR. The sample holds 30,000 to 35,000 clones, about 15% seen once. CDR1 and CDR2 from the germline V gene are GTSNPN and SVGIG (reference sequence). Trimming removed 3 bases from V and 1 base from J; junction bases left unmatched: 4. This CDR3 spans 14 amino acids. The data derive from a study of metastatic and nonmetastatic thyroid tumors. Study summary: Across blood and tumor or nodule tissue, repertoires from malignant and benign thyroid patients were compared with one another.

Thyroid surgery had not been preceded by any treatment in any patient. Overall study findings and caveats: Versus benign nodules, malignant thyroid tumors reportedly had significantly higher TCR beta diversity, in blood and tumor.

The sequencing input was blood. The sequence derives from a male donor with papillary thyroid cancer or a benign thyroid nodule (not recorded which). Some clones in this sample may be carry-over from other donors' samples. This chain links TRBV30 with TRBJ1-1; 8 bases agree with TRBD1. The DNA for the CDR3 is TGTGCCTGGAGAACCAGGGGGCGGAACACTGAAGCTTTCTTT. Translated, it gives CAWRTRGRNTEAFF.